The 22 T cell receptor beta chains in this list originate from one sample, sequenced in a study of CD8 T cells in ankylosing spondylitis. Regarding the study as a whole: Seemingly characteristic of ankylosing spondylitis blood was a TCR beta motif consisting of about 8 highly homologous variants.

Their antigens are not known. TCRdb called the 5' RACE reads again in MiXCR, with one record for every CDR3 protein. The data show 450,000 to 550,000 distinct CDR3 sequences, 5.3% seen once. Sequencing used blood, either unsorted or a sorted T cell fraction (not recorded which). These receptors came from a male donor with ankylosing spondylitis.

This clonotype was counted ten times or more. This chain joins TRBV29-1 and TRBJ2-3; a possible D gene is TRBD1 (5 bases). The germline V gene encodes CDR1 SQVTM and CDR2 ANQGSEA. Trimming removed 0 bases at V and 4 bases at J, with 8 bases between. The CDR3 contains 13 residues. CDR3 sequence reads: CSVEEDIADTQYF. CDR3 sequence (DNA): TGCAGCGTTGAAGAGGACATAGCAGATACGCAGTATTTT.

J is TRBJ2-7 and V is TRBV7-2; 7 positions agree with TRBD1. The germline gives CDR1 SGHTA, CDR2 FQGNSA. CDR3 size: 15 residues. V lost 5 bases and J lost 5; bases outside the gene matches: 12. CDR3 bases: TGTGCCAGCAGCCCAAGCTCCAGGGGGAGCAACGAGCAGTACTTC. Its translation: CASSPSSRGSNEQYF.

Ten or more counts support this clonotype. This sequence joins TRBV4-2 and TRBJ1-5, with D maybe TRBD1 (5 bases). The germline V and J ends were trimmed by 2 bases and 6 bases, with 11 bases remaining between them. The germline V gene encodes CDR1 LGHNA and CDR2 YNFKEQ. The CDR3 contains 14 residues. The CDR3 DNA follows: TGTGCCAGCAGCCAACAGCAGGGTTCTCAGCCCCAGCATTTT. It is translated as CASSQQQGSQPQHF.

This rearrangement joins TRBV4-2 to TRBJ2-7; D is unresolved. The germline V gene has CDR1 LGHNA and CDR2 YNFKEQ. CDR3 length: 13 residues. The V end lost 5 bases, the J end lost 9 bases, and 17 bases lay between the germline ends. CDR3 region: CASSDTDLRVQYF. CDR3 sequence (DNA): TGTGCCAGCAGCGACACGGACCTACGAGTGCAGTACTTC.

This clonotype occurred many times. The chain carries TRBV10-3 and TRBJ2-7; no reliable D call. The CDR3 length is 12 residues. V lost 3 bases to trimming and J lost 3 bases, with 6 bases between them. Germline-derived CDR1 and CDR2 are ENHRY and SYGVKD. The CDR3 DNA sequence: TGTGCCATCAGTGATTCCTTCTACGAGCAGTACTTC. Translated: CAISDSFYEQYF.

The genes are TRBV6-5 and TRBJ2-2; 8 bases align to TRBD1. V lost 3 bases and J lost 4; bases outside the gene matches: 7. This CDR3 has 16 residues. CDR1 is MNHEY and CDR2 is SVGAGI in the germline V gene. This CDR3 reads CASSYPGTGPTGELFF. For the CDR3, the DNA is TGTGCCAGCAGTTATCCCGGGACAGGCCCCACCGGGGAGCTGTTTTTT.

This clonotype was observed many times. The rearrangement uses TRBV28 and TRBJ2-4; 10 nucleotides align to TRBD1. Per germline, CDR1 MDHEN and CDR2 SYDVKM. CDR3 length: 16 residues. The V and J ends lost 10 bases and 7 bases, in that order; junction bases with no gene match: 16. CDR3 coding DNA: TGTGCCACTTCCCGACCGGGACAGGGGCGTCGGAACATTCAGTACTTC. Amino acids: CATSRPGQGRRNIQYF. Full variable domain (rest looked up from reference TRBV28 and TRBJ2-4): DVKVTQSSRYLVKRTGEKVFLECVQDMDHENMFWYRQDPGLGLRLIYFSYDVKMKEKGDIPEGYSVSREKKERFSLILESASTNQTSMYLCATSRPGQGRRNIQYFGAGTRLSVL.

This clonotype was detected many times. The chain uses TRBV5-1 and TRBJ1-6, with 9 bases aligning to TRBD1. J was trimmed by 9 bases and V by 0 bases; bases with no gene match: 1. This CDR3 has 14 residues. Germline V lookup: CDR1 SGHRS, CDR2 YFSETQ. The CDR3 nucleotides read TGCGCCAGCAGCTTGGGACAGGGGGTTTCACCCCTCCACTTT. Residues: CASSLGQGVSPLHF.

This clonotype was recorded many times. The chain joins TRBV7-9 to TRBJ1-1; D not resolved. The CDR3 consists of 15 residues. Trimming stripped 5 bases from V and 0 bases from J, with 13 bases between. Germline V CDR1 and CDR2: SEHNR, FQNEAQ (reference sequence). CDR3 DNA: TGTGCCAGCAGCCTCGGAGGTCGGGTGAACACTGAAGCTTTCTTT. Residues: CASSLGGRVNTEAFF.

In its sample, this clonotype was seen many times. J is TRBJ2-7 and V is TRBV29-1; perhaps TRBD2 as D (6 bases). The CDR3 consists of 13 residues. The germline CDR1 and CDR2 sequences are SQVTM and ANQGSEA. V was shortened by 7 bases and J by 5 bases, with 18 bases between the two germline ends. CDR3 loop: CSGGGRLLHEQYF. The CDR3 bases are TGCAGCGGGGGAGGCCGACTCCTCCACGAGCAGTACTTC.

This clonotype was counted a few times. This chain joins TRBV11-2 and TRBJ1-1, with TRBD1 as a possible D gene (6 bases). This CDR3 region has 14 residues. V gave up 4 bases and J gave up 3 bases, with 12 bases separating them. The germline V gene encodes CDR1 SGHAT and CDR2 FQNNGV. The CDR3 DNA is TGTGCCAGCAGCTCACAGGGTTACCACACTGAAGCTTTCTTT. It yields the protein CASSSQGYHTEAFF. The full variable domain, with the rest looked up from reference TRBV11-2 and TRBJ1-1, is EAGVAQSPRYKIIEKRQSVAFWCNPISGHATLYWYQQILGQGPKLLIQFQNNGVVDDSQLPKDRFSAERLKGVDSTLKIQPAKLEDSAVYLCASSSQGYHTEAFFGQGTRLTVV.

This clonotype was detected ten times or more. This chain links TRBV5-1 with TRBJ1-1, with 7 bases identical to TRBD1. Germline trimming cut 0 bases from V and 11 bases from J; bases unmatched to any gene: 4. The CDR3 runs 12 residues. The germline CDR1 and CDR2 sequences are SGHRS and YFSETQ. The chain's CDR3 is CASSLEQGSAFF. CDR3 DNA sequence: TGCGCCAGCAGCTTGGAACAGGGGTCTGCTTTCTTT.

V and J are TRBV2 and TRBJ2-2, with TRBD2 matching 13 bases. Germline loops: CDR1 SNHLY, CDR2 FYNNEI. J was trimmed by 6 bases and V by 4 bases; bases with no gene match: 2. CDR3 length equals 15 residues. CDR3 DNA: TGTGCCAGCAGTGGGACTAGCGGGAGTTCCGGGGAGCTGTTTTTT. It encodes CASSGTSGSSGELFF.

This clonotype was found many times. V usage is TRBV6-4 and J usage is TRBJ2-6, with no clear D. The CDR3 has 15 amino acids. V shed 5 bases and J shed 0 bases, with 8 bases lying between them. Per the germline V gene, CDR1 is MRHNA and CDR2 is SNTAGT. This CDR3 is CASSLGFSGANVLTF. CDR3 nucleotides: TGTGCCAGCAGTCTAGGGTTCTCTGGGGCCAACGTCCTGACTTTC.

This clonotype was observed at least ten times. The chain joins TRBV5-1 to TRBJ2-5; 10 bases line up with TRBD2. V was pared by 0 bases and J by 5 bases, with 7 bases of the junction left unmatched. The CDR3 is 16 amino acids. The germline CDR1 and CDR2 sequences are SGHRS and YFSETQ. The CDR3 DNA is TGCGCCAGCAGCTTGGGTCTAGCGGGAGTTAGGGAGACCCAGTACTTC. It yields the protein CASSLGLAGVRETQYF.

The sample holds many counts of this clonotype. The V call is TRBV5-1, the J call TRBJ1-5, with D uncertain. The germline CDR1 and CDR2 sequences are SGHRS and YFSETQ. The CDR3 is 14 amino acids. V was pared by 0 bases and J by 3 bases, with 7 bases between. CDR3 loop: CASSLDGNNQPQHF. CDR3 coding DNA: TGCGCCAGCAGCTTGGACGGGAACAATCAGCCCCAGCATTTT.

This clonotype was counted many times. The genes are TRBV29-1 and TRBJ2-2; D is uncertain. V was clipped by 4 bases and J by 0 bases, with 6 bases between them. Germline V gene lookup returns CDR1 SQVTM and CDR2 ANQGSEA. CDR3 length equals 13 residues. The CDR3 region is CSVAHTNTGELFF. The CDR3 DNA follows: TGCAGCGTTGCCCATACGAACACCGGGGAGCTGTTTTTT.

This clonotype was picked up many times. This chain joins TRBV20-1 and TRBJ2-2, with 8 bases matching TRBD2. Germline assignment: CDR1 DFQATT and CDR2 SNEGSKA (reference sequence). The CDR3 consists of 14 residues. V lost 5 bases and J lost 1; bases outside the gene matches: 3. In DNA, the CDR3 is TGCAGTGCTGCCGGGACTAGGAACACCGGGGAGCTGTTTTTT. It encodes CSAAGTRNTGELFF.

This clonotype was seen at least ten times. V is TRBV7-8 and J is TRBJ1-1; maybe TRBD1 (6 bases). The germline V gene encodes CDR1 SGHVS and CDR2 FQNEAQ. The CDR3 has 15 amino acids. Trimming took 5 bases from V and 1 from J, leaving 14 bases between them. CDR3 DNA sequence: TGTGCCAGCAGCCCATACAGGGATACGAACACTGAAGCTTTCTTT. Its translation is CASSPYRDTNTEAFF.

This clonotype appeared many times. V usage is TRBV7-2 and J usage is TRBJ2-7, with D uncertain. V was clipped by 4 bases and J by 6 bases, with 19 bases between them. The germline V gene encodes CDR1 SGHTA and CDR2 FQGNSA. This CDR3 spans 15 amino acids. The CDR3 sequence is CASSSRILMRGEQYF. CDR3 nucleotides: TGTGCCAGCAGCTCCCGCATCCTCATGAGAGGCGAGCAGTACTTC.

The table lists this clonotype with a few counts. The chain uses TRBV7-9 and TRBJ2-5; tentatively, D is TRBD2 (5 bases). Germline CDR1 reads SEHNR; CDR2 reads FQNEAQ (reference sequence). This CDR3 is 12 amino acids long. Trimming cost V 6 bases and J 1 base, with 6 bases left between them. The CDR3 bases are TGTGCCAGCAGGACTATCCAAGAGACCCAGTACTTC. It is translated as CASRTIQETQYF.

This clonotype was seen many times. CDR3 sequence reads: CASSFFRSVGYEQYF. Written as DNA, the CDR3 is TGCGCCAGCAGCTTCTTTAGATCGGTCGGCTACGAGCAGTACTTC. The V and J genes are TRBV5-1 and TRBJ2-7; D is uncertain. V was pared by 2 bases and J by 3 bases, with 15 bases between. The length of the CDR3 is 15 residues. Germline V lookup: CDR1 SGHRS, CDR2 YFSETQ. Looking up the rest from reference TRBV5-1 and TRBJ2-7 gives the full variable domain: KAGVTQTPRYLIKTRGQQVTLSCSPISGHRSVSWYQQTPGQGLQFLFEYFSETQRNKGNFPGRFSGRQFSNSRSEMNVSTLELGDSALYLCASSFFRSVGYEQYFGPGTRLTVT.